A single sample gave rise to the 20 T cell receptor beta chains below, sequenced in a study of control samples from healthy donors and cancer patients. The method was immunoSEQ multiplex PCR; TCRdb's version includes in-frame clones alone and lacks a portion of them. In the table there are about 170,000 clones, around nine tenths of which are singletons. The specimen sequenced was blood. The receptors stem from a woman aged 25 to 45 in good health.

The rearrangement uses TRBV6-2 or TRBV6-3 and TRBJ2-6, with D uncertain. CDR1 is MNHEY, CDR2 SVGEGT, per germline. Trimming took off 2 bases at V and 0 bases at J, with 11 bases between the two ends. The CDR3 covers 17 residues. The CDR3 is CASSYRSLSSGANVLTF. DNA for the CDR3: TGTGCCAGCAGTTACCGCAGCTTGAGCTCTGGGGCCAACGTCCTGACTTTC.

The genes are TRBV11-2 and TRBJ2-3; tentatively, D is TRBD1 (6 bases). The ends were cut back, 2 bases at V and 2 bases at J, with 11 bases in the middle. This CDR3 has 15 residues. Germline V gene sequence: CDR1 SGHAT, CDR2 FQNNGV. The CDR3 nucleotides read TGTGCCAGCAGCTTATACAGGGCCAACACAGATACGCAGTATTTT. It is translated as CASSLYRANTDTQYF.

This chain joins TRBV11-2 and TRBJ2-1; no clear D gene. Germline CDR1 reads SGHAT; CDR2 reads FQNNGV. The V end lost 4 bases, the J end lost 4 bases, and 5 bases lay between the germline ends. This CDR3 contains 12 residues. DNA for the CDR3: TGTGCCAGCAGCTACGAATACAATGAGCAGTTCTTC. The encoded protein is CASSYEYNEQFF.

The CDR3 loop reads CASSLLAGEVDEQFF. The CDR3 nucleotides are TGTGCCAGCAGTTTACTAGCGGGAGAGGTCGATGAGCAGTTCTTC. The chain recombines TRBV6-4 with TRBJ2-1; 11 bases are shared with TRBD2. The V gene's germline CDR1 is MRHNA and CDR2 SNTAGT. The CDR3 is 15 amino acids. V dropped 5 bases and J dropped 8; count of bases not matched to a gene: 8.

This clone came up a few times. The chain carries TRBV19 and TRBJ2-3, with 8 bases identical to TRBD1. Germline CDR1 and CDR2: LNHDA and SQIVND (reference sequence). Trimming took 7 bases from V and 1 from J; bases not matched to a gene: 13. The CDR3 spans 17 residues. CDR3 in amino acids: CASTGTGGGVRTDTQYF. The CDR3 bases are TGTGCCAGTACCGGGACAGGAGGGGGCGTTCGCACAGATACGCAGTATTTT.

J is TRBJ2-1 and V is TRBV29-1, with 7 bases matching TRBD2. The V gene's germline CDR1 is SQVTM and CDR2 ANQGSEA. Losses at the gene ends were 3 bases for V and 3 bases for J; bases not matched to a gene: 2. This CDR3 is 13 amino acids long. The CDR3, as DNA: TGCAGCGTTGACGAGCGGGGCTACAATGAGCAGTTCTTC. This codes for CSVDERGYNEQFF.

This clone was seen ten or more times. J is TRBJ1-1 and V is TRBV9, with 9 bases identical to TRBD1. CDR1 is SGDLS, CDR2 YYNGEE, per germline. The trim removed 0 bases at V and 4 bases at J, leaving 4 bases unmatched. The CDR3 length is 15 residues. As DNA, the CDR3 is TGTGCCAGCAGCGTAGATGGGACAGGGACCACTGAAGCTTTCTTT. Translating gives CASSVDGTGTTEAFF.

This clone appeared once. Here the CDR3 DNA reads TGCGCCAGCAGCCAAGGGACTAGCGGGGGGCTTCACAATGAGCAGTTCTTC. Its protein is CASSQGTSGGLHNEQFF. The J gene is TRBJ2-1, the V gene TRBV4-1; 14 bases match TRBD2. The germline V gene encodes CDR1 MGHRA and CDR2 YSYEKL. CDR3 length equals 17 residues. Trimming at V came to 1 base and at J to 5 bases, leaving 4 bases not matched to a gene.

The V gene is TRBV7-9, the J gene TRBJ2-1; D is unresolved. The CDR3 sequence is 13 residues long. The germline V gene has CDR1 SEHNR and CDR2 FQNEAQ (reference sequence). V dropped 2 bases and J dropped 9 bases, with 11 bases sitting between them. CDR3 region: CASSLTLWREQFF. CDR3 coding DNA: TGTGCCAGCAGCTTAACTTTATGGCGTGAGCAGTTCTTC.

This CDR3 reads CASSYFGAGTGTEAFF. CDR3 nucleotides: TGTGCCAGCAGTTACTTTGGGGCAGGGACGGGCACTGAAGCTTTCTTT. The V gene is TRBV6-5, the J gene TRBJ1-1; D perhaps matches TRBD1 (5 bases). Per the germline V gene, CDR1 is MNHEY and CDR2 is SVGAGI. Trimming pared 1 base from V and 4 bases from J, leaving 16 bases between. The CDR3 runs 16 residues.

The V and J genes are TRBV19 and TRBJ2-5, with 8 bases lining up with TRBD1. The CDR3 consists of 16 residues. Germline V gene lookup returns CDR1 LNHDA and CDR2 SQIVND (reference sequence). V lost 1 base to trimming and J lost 5 bases; unmatched junction nucleotides: 9. The CDR3 DNA reads TGTGCCAGTAGTATAGGGGACAGGCTTCGATTGGAGACCCAGTACTTC. It codes for CASSIGDRLRLETQYF.

This clone was recorded a few times. The chain joins TRBV2 to TRBJ2-5, with 7 bases identical to TRBD2. This CDR3 has 16 residues. Losses at the gene ends were 5 bases for V and 1 base for J; bases not matched to a gene: 10. Germline V lookup: CDR1 SNHLY, CDR2 FYNNEI. CDR3 in amino acids: CASSSPGGGFQETQYF. CDR3 coding DNA: TGTGCCAGCAGTTCTCCTGGCGGGGGTTTCCAAGAGACCCAGTACTTC.

The CDR3 nucleotides read TGCAGTGCTAGTCGGGGGCCCCGCCAGCCCCAGCATTTT. As protein: CSASRGPRQPQHF. The chain is built from TRBV20-1 and TRBJ1-5; TRBD1 is a possible D gene (6 bases). The CDR3 consists of 13 residues. Trimming took off 3 bases at V and 7 bases at J, with 13 bases between the two ends. Germline CDR1 reads DFQATT; CDR2 reads SNEGSKA (reference sequence).

The V call is TRBV24-1, the J call TRBJ2-5; D might be TRBD1 or TRBD2, each matching 7 bases. Trimming removed 10 bases at V and 3 bases at J, with 14 bases between. The CDR3 has 13 residues. Germline CDR1 and CDR2: KGHDR and SFDVKD. CDR3 amino acids: CATQRDSEETQYF. In nucleotides, the CDR3 is TGTGCCACTCAGCGGGACAGCGAAGAGACCCAGTACTTC.

This clone was observed a handful of times. V gene TRBV19 combines with J gene TRBJ1-1, with TRBD1 identical over 7 bases. The V gene's germline CDR1 is LNHDA and CDR2 SQIVND (reference sequence). V was clipped by 9 bases and J by 4 bases; unmatched bases: 5. There are 12 residues in the CDR3. The CDR3 loop is CASKSGGTEAFF. CDR3 coding DNA: TGTGCCAGCAAGTCAGGGGGCACTGAAGCTTTCTTT.

The CDR3 spells CASSLRVGGTNEKLFF. CDR3 nucleotides: TGTGCCAGCAGCTTACGGGTGGGAGGGACTAATGAAAAACTGTTTTTT. The chain joins TRBV7-8 to TRBJ1-4; D remains ambiguous. The CDR3 loop spans 16 amino acids. V was cut by 2 bases and J by 2 bases, with 12 bases left in between. Germline V CDR1 and CDR2: SGHVS, FQNEAQ.

This chain joins TRBV19 and TRBJ1-1, with TRBD1 as a possible D gene (5 bases). The V and J ends lost 10 bases and 4 bases respectively, with 13 bases between them. There are 12 residues in the CDR3. Germline CDR1 is LNHDA and CDR2 is SQIVND (reference sequence). This CDR3 is CATRGGVTEAFF. The CDR3 coding sequence is TGTGCCACCCGAGGAGGGGTCACTGAAGCTTTCTTT.

The count of this clone is one. The chain uses TRBV10-3 and TRBJ1-4; a possible D gene is TRBD1 (6 bases). CDR1 is ENHRY, CDR2 SYGVKD, per germline. The CDR3 runs 14 residues. The germline V and J ends were trimmed by 3 bases and 8 bases, with 13 bases remaining between them. The CDR3 spells CAISESRGREKLFF. CDR3 in DNA: TGTGCCATCAGTGAAAGCAGGGGCAGGGAAAAACTGTTTTTT.

This clone was found a few times. The chain combines TRBV30 with TRBJ1-5; the D gene is possibly TRBD1 (5 bases). Trimming shortened V by 3 bases and J by 2 bases, and 5 bases separated the two germline ends. This CDR3 is built from 12 residues. From germline, CDR1 is GTSNPN and CDR2 SVGIG (reference sequence). CDR3 in amino acids: CAWSRGNQPQHF. CDR3 in DNA: TGTGCCTGGAGCAGGGGCAATCAGCCCCAGCATTTT.

This chain uses TRBV6-6 with TRBJ1-5; D is unclear. V lost 2 bases and J lost 11, with 16 bases in between. The CDR3 covers 14 residues. Looked up from germline, CDR1 is MNHNY and CDR2 is SVGAGI (reference sequence). This CDR3 is CASSYVADGLSQHF. The CDR3 region has the DNA TGTGCCAGCAGTTACGTGGCAGACGGGTTGTCCCAGCATTTT.